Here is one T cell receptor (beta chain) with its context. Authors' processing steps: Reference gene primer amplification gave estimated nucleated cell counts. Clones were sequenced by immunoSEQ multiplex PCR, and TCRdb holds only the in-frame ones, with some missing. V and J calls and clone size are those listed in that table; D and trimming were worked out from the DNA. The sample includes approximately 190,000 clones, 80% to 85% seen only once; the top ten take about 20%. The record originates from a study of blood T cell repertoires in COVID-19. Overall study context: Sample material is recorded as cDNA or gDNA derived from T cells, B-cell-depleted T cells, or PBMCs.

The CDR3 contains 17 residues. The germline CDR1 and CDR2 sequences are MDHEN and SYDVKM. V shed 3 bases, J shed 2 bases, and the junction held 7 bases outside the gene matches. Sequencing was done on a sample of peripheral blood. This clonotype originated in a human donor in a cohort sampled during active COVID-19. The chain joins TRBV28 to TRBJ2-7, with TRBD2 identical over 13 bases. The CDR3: CASSFGTSGATTYEQYF. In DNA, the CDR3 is TGTGCCAGCAGTTTCGGGACTAGCGGGGCCACCACCTACGAGCAGTACTTC.